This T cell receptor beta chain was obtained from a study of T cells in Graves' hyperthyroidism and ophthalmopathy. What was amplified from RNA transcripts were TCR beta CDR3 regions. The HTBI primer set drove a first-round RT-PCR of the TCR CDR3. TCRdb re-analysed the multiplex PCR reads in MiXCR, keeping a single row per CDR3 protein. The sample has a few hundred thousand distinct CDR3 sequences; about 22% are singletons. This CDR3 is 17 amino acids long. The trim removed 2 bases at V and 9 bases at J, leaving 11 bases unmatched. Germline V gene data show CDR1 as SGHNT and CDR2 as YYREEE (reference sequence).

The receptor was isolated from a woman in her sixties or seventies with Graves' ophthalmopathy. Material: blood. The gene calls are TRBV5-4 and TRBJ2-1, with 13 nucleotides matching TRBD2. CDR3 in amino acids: CASSFALGTSGKVEQFF. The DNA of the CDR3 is TGTGCCAGCAGCTTCGCACTCGGGACTAGCGGGAAGGTTGAGCAGTTCTTC.